One sample yielded the 26 T cell receptor beta chains listed below, sequenced in a study of T cell repertoires in cytomegalovirus infection. TCRdb re-called the reads through MiXCR, storing one row per CDR3 protein. The sample carries about 480,000 distinct CDR3 sequences, roughly a third recorded once. These receptors are not linked to any known antigen. The sample consisted of cultured PBMCs, taken from culture after CMV antigen stimulation. The receptors here all came from a human donor in good health (CMV status not recorded). Some clones in this sample may be carry-over from other donors' samples.

In its sample, this clonotype was seen many times. The chain recombines TRBV7-2 with TRBJ1-1; unclear D gene. The germline V gene has CDR1 SGHTA and CDR2 FQGNSA. CDR3 size: 14 residues. V was cut by 1 base and J by 1 base, with 7 bases left in between. The CDR3, as DNA: TGTGCCAGCAGCTTAGGTCGGGCGAACACTGAAGCTTTCTTT. Its protein is CASSLGRANTEAFF.

The genes are TRBV19 and TRBJ2-1, with 7 bases matching TRBD2. This CDR3 is built from 15 residues. V shed 9 bases, J shed 6 bases, and the junction held 14 bases outside the gene matches. CDR1 and CDR2 from the germline V gene are LNHDA and SQIVND (reference sequence). The CDR3, as DNA: TGTGCCAGCGGTAGATCCGGGACTAACCTCAATGAGCAGTTCTTC. This gives the protein CASGRSGTNLNEQFF.

The V gene is TRBV2, the J gene TRBJ2-3; no clear D gene. The CDR3 spans 12 residues. Germline CDR1 is SNHLY and CDR2 is FYNNEI. The V end was cut by 3 bases, the J end by 2 bases, with 3 bases between. The CDR3 DNA sequence: TGTGCCAGCAGTGACAACACAGATACGCAGTATTTT. It translates to CASSDNTDTQYF.

This rearrangement joins TRBV30 to TRBJ2-1; D unresolved. From germline, CDR1 is GTSNPN and CDR2 SVGIG (reference sequence). V dropped 4 bases and J dropped 0 bases, with 13 bases sitting between them. The CDR3 is made up of 15 amino acids. CDR3 bases: TGTGCCTGGACCCGCGGCGCTAGCTCCTACAATGAGCAGTTCTTC. It translates to CAWTRGASSYNEQFF.

CDR3 sequence: CASSLSTGEYTEAFF. The CDR3 bases are TGCGCCAGCAGCCTATCGACAGGGGAGTACACTGAAGCTTTCTTT. This chain connects TRBV5-1 to TRBJ1-1, with 8 nucleotides matching TRBD1. This CDR3 is built from 15 residues. The V gene's germline CDR1 is SGHRS and CDR2 YFSETQ. J was trimmed by 3 bases and V by 4 bases; bases with no gene match: 8.

The chain joins TRBV7-3 to TRBJ2-1, with TRBD1 matching 8 bases. This CDR3 spans 18 amino acids. CDR1 SGHTA and CDR2 FQGTGA come from the germline V gene. J lost 3 bases, V lost 0 bases, and 10 bases had no gene match. CDR3 in amino acids: CASSLTLGQGAGYNEQFF. In DNA form, the CDR3 reads TGTGCCAGCAGCTTAACGTTGGGGCAGGGGGCTGGCTACAATGAGCAGTTCTTC.

This clonotype was seen more than once but under ten times. V is TRBV7-2 and J is TRBJ2-4; 10 nucleotides align to TRBD2. Germline V lookup: CDR1 SGHTA, CDR2 FQGNSA. The CDR3 has 15 residues. The V and J ends lost 1 base and 7 bases, in that order; junction bases with no gene match: 4. The CDR3 sequence: CASSLVSSGSNIQYF. CDR3 DNA: TGTGCCAGCAGCTTAGTATCTAGCGGGAGTAACATTCAGTACTTC.

This chain's CDR3 is CASSSALSGRSYNEQFF. The DNA of the CDR3 is TGTGCCAGCAGTTCAGCCCTCAGTGGGAGGTCCTACAATGAGCAGTTCTTC. This rearrangement joins TRBV28 to TRBJ2-1, with D perhaps matching TRBD2 (6 bases). The CDR3 is made up of 17 amino acids. Trimming left V 4 bases short and J 1 base short, with 17 bases between. Germline CDR1 reads MDHEN; CDR2 reads SYDVKM.

This clonotype was observed a few times. This chain uses TRBV7-9 with TRBJ2-1, with TRBD2 as a possible D gene (6 bases). CDR3 length: 15 residues. V was pared by 2 bases and J by 2 bases, with 10 bases between. Germline V gene data show CDR1 as SEHNR and CDR2 as FQNEAQ (reference sequence). The CDR3 coding sequence is TGTGCCAGCAGCTTACCGGGAGCGGCCTACAATGAGCAGTTCTTC. Its protein is CASSLPGAAYNEQFF.

The chain employs TRBV6-2 or TRBV6-3 and TRBJ2-1; TRBD2 matches at 9 bases. The CDR3 sequence is 20 residues long. Losses at the gene ends were 0 bases for V and 2 bases for J; bases not matched to a gene: 14. Germline V gene data show CDR1 as MNHEY and CDR2 as SVGEGT. This CDR3 is CASSYSRGSGRSLPYNEQFF. The DNA for the CDR3 is TGTGCCAGCAGTTACTCCCGGGGAAGCGGGAGGAGTCTACCCTACAATGAGCAGTTCTTC.

This chain uses TRBV24-1 with TRBJ2-2; the D is unclear. Germline CDR1 KGHDR, CDR2 SFDVKD. The CDR3 sequence is 15 residues long. V lost 1 base and J lost 0, with 5 bases in between. The CDR3 is CATSDFGPNTGELFF. DNA of the CDR3: TGTGCCACCAGTGATTTCGGACCGAACACCGGGGAGCTGTTTTTT.

The CDR3 DNA sequence: TGTGCCAGCACCGGGAGGGGGCGAAGCACAGATACGCAGTATTTT. This gives the protein CASTGRGRSTDTQYF. The V call is TRBV7-9, the J call TRBJ2-3, with a possible D match to TRBD2 (8 bases). Trimming pared 7 bases from V and 0 bases from J, leaving 14 bases between. This CDR3 region has 15 residues. The V gene's germline CDR1 is SEHNR and CDR2 FQNEAQ (reference sequence).

The rearrangement joins TRBV6-8 to TRBJ2-7; 9 bases line up with TRBD2. CDR3 length: 16 residues. The J segment lost 7 bases and the V segment lost 0 bases, leaving 10 bases of the junction unmatched. Looked up from germline, CDR1 is MNHGY and CDR2 is SAAAGT. The CDR3 loop is CASSYSTLGGGGEQYF. The CDR3 DNA reads as TGTGCCAGCAGTTACTCGACGTTGGGCGGGGGGGGGGAGCAGTACTTC.

This clonotype was counted between two and nine times. V usage is TRBV28 and J usage is TRBJ1-1; D is undetermined. Germline V lookup: CDR1 MDHEN, CDR2 SYDVKM. V lost 4 bases and J 13 bases, leaving 25 bases between the germline ends. There are 15 residues in the CDR3. In DNA form, the CDR3 reads TGTGCCAGCAGTTCACGAATCAAGGCCCAGAGGTACGGTTTCTTT. Encoded protein: CASSSRIKAQRYGFF.

The chain employs TRBV5-1 and TRBJ2-7, with TRBD1 matching 10 bases. There are 16 residues in the CDR3. The germline CDR1 and CDR2 sequences are SGHRS and YFSETQ. J gave up 6 bases and V 1 base, and 10 bases lay outside the gene matches. The CDR3 DNA follows: TGCGCCAGCAGCTTGTCCCCGGGACAGGGGTTGGCCGAGCAGTACTTC. This gives the protein CASSLSPGQGLAEQYF.

This clonotype was detected a few times. The gene calls are TRBV10-3 and TRBJ2-7, with 7 nucleotides matching TRBD2. The J segment lost 4 bases and the V segment lost 1 base, leaving 13 bases of the junction unmatched. CDR3 length: 17 amino acids. CDR1 is ENHRY and CDR2 is SYGVKD in the germline V gene. CDR3: CAISEYGGSHPRYEQYF. The CDR3 DNA sequence: TGTGCCATCAGTGAGTATGGCGGGAGTCACCCGAGATACGAGCAGTACTTC.

This clonotype was picked up a small number of times. The chain is built from TRBV29-1 and TRBJ1-1; tentative D call: TRBD1 (6 bases). The CDR3 has 11 residues. CDR1 SQVTM and CDR2 ANQGSEA come from the germline V gene. Trimming removed 5 bases at V and 7 bases at J, with 11 bases between. This chain's CDR3 is CSVTQGFEAFF. In DNA form, the CDR3 reads TGCAGCGTTACACAGGGATTTGAAGCTTTCTTT.

This clonotype was counted ten times or more. The chain is built from TRBV7-2 and TRBJ1-3, with no clear D. The V gene lost 0 bases and the J gene lost 0 bases, with 6 bases spanning the gap. This CDR3 region has 15 residues. CDR1 SGHTA and CDR2 FQGNSA come from the germline V gene. The CDR3 is CASSLAPPSGNTIYF. CDR3 sequence (DNA): TGTGCCAGCAGCTTAGCCCCCCCCTCTGGAAACACCATATATTTT.

The chain couples TRBV11-2 to TRBJ2-7; weak D call: TRBD2 (5 bases). The germline gives CDR1 SGHAT, CDR2 FQNNGV. The CDR3 runs 15 residues. V was trimmed by 1 base and J by 2 bases, leaving 12 bases between them. The CDR3 protein is CASSLGAGSTYEQYV. Here the CDR3 DNA reads TGTGCCAGCAGCTTAGGCGCTGGGAGCACCTACGAGCAGTACGTC.

There are many counts of this clonotype. The J gene is TRBJ2-2, the V gene TRBV7-8; TRBD1 matches at 8 bases. The J segment lost 4 bases and the V segment lost 8 bases, leaving 15 bases of the junction unmatched. The germline gives CDR1 SGHVS, CDR2 FQNEAQ. This CDR3 is 17 amino acids long. CDR3 sequence reads: CASGRNRNRGATGELFF. CDR3 bases: TGTGCCAGCGGACGGAATCGGAACAGGGGGGCCACCGGGGAGCTGTTTTTT.

This clonotype was recorded a few times. The J gene is TRBJ2-1, the V gene TRBV7-9; the match to TRBD1 covers 8 bases. The CDR3 runs 18 residues. With V trimmed by 5 bases and J by 3 bases, 15 bases remained unmatched. Germline assignment: CDR1 SEHNR and CDR2 FQNEAQ (reference sequence). CDR3: CASSHPSQGAAGYNEQFF. CDR3 nucleotide sequence: TGTGCCAGCAGCCACCCAAGTCAGGGGGCCGCGGGCTACAATGAGCAGTTCTTC.

A few counts support this clonotype. The chain employs TRBV11-3 and TRBJ1-4; D is undetermined. Looked up from germline, CDR1 is SGHNT and CDR2 is YENEEA. With 1 base removed from V and 8 bases from J, the gap between germline ends came to 23 bases. The CDR3 is 18 amino acids. CDR3 sequence (DNA): TGTGCCAGCAGCTTAGTAAGACCCACGACAATGGGTTCGGAAAAACTGTTTTTT. This codes for CASSLVRPTTMGSEKLFF.

This chain connects TRBV4-1 to TRBJ2-2; D is undetermined. Germline V gives CDR1 MGHRA, CDR2 YSYEKL. CDR3 size: 14 residues. V dropped 0 bases and J dropped 3 bases, with 5 bases sitting between them. The CDR3 DNA follows: TGCGCCAGCAGCCAAGAACCAGACACCGGGGAGCTGTTTTTT. Its translation is CASSQEPDTGELFF.

V is TRBV4-1 and J is TRBJ2-7; 12 nucleotides line up with TRBD2. Germline V lookup: CDR1 MGHRA, CDR2 YSYEKL. V shed 1 base and J 0 bases; nucleotides not matched to a gene: 1. The CDR3 length is 16 residues. This CDR3 reads CASSQATSGSSYEQYV. CDR3 sequence (DNA): TGCGCCAGCAGCCAAGCGACTAGCGGGAGCTCCTACGAGCAGTACGTC.

The V and J genes are TRBV7-3 and TRBJ2-7; D uncertain. V lost 5 bases and J lost 3, with 14 bases in between. The CDR3 contains 14 residues. Per the germline V gene, CDR1 is SGHTA and CDR2 is FQGTGA. CDR3 bases: TGTGCCAGCAGCACAACCCCCCAAGGCTACGAGCAGTACTTC. Its translation: CASSTTPQGYEQYF.

This clonotype was seen repeatedly, ten times or more. The rearrangement uses TRBV7-2 and TRBJ2-5; 11 positions match TRBD2. Germline loops: CDR1 SGHTA, CDR2 FQGNSA. Germline trimming cut 6 bases from V and 4 bases from J; bases unmatched to any gene: 10. CDR3 length equals 16 residues. The CDR3 sequence: CASSSVSGRAGETQYF. The DNA for the CDR3 is TGTGCCAGCAGTTCCGTTAGCGGGAGGGCCGGAGAGACCCAGTACTTC.